This T cell receptor (beta chain) was sequenced in a study of identical twins. Study-wide results and caveats: Conclusions rested on cross-sectional statistics rather than following the same donors.

A universal primer site was incorporated via template switching, and the cDNA contained unique molecular identifiers. Via MiXCR, TCRdb re-called the 5' RACE reads, giving one row per CDR3 protein. The sample has 1.5 million or so distinct CDR3 sequences; under 35% are singletons. Worth noting for this clonotype: What it binds is not known.

Germline V CDR1 and CDR2: SGHNT, YYREEE (reference sequence). V shed 3 bases and J 2 bases; nucleotides not matched to a gene: 8. The CDR3 consists of 17 residues. Healthy Caucasians provided all donations. Sequencing used cord blood. The clonotype comes from a newborn girl in good health. The chain uses TRBV5-4 and TRBJ2-3, with 11 bases matching TRBD2. In DNA, the CDR3 is TGTGCCAGCAGCTCCCGACTAGCGGGGATCTTCACAGATACGCAGTATTTT. Residues: CASSSRLAGIFTDTQYF.